This T cell receptor (beta chain) appears in the sequencing data of a study of neoadjuvant anti-PD-1 for oral cavity cancer. Whole-study context: Nivolumab at 3 mg/kg was mostly given biweekly, three to four doses, pre-surgery. Around day 43, patients without progression received a fourth nivolumab dose before surgery.

Time point described: after neoadjuvant nivolumab, at surgical resection. Patients had newly diagnosed, untreated stage II-IVA oral cavity squamous cell carcinoma. Germline V gene data show CDR1 as MNHEY and CDR2 as SMNVEV (reference sequence). The length of the CDR3 is 12 residues. Trimming took off 6 bases at V and 5 bases at J, with 10 bases between the two ends. Tumor libraries mostly used about 5.1 ug genomic DNA, two replicates each. Some clones are missing from TCRdb's copy, which holds only in-frame ones; the method was immunoSEQ multiplex PCR. The profile shows tens of thousands of clones, around 38% of them singletons.

The sequence was obtained from a person aged 35-79 years with oral cavity squamous cell carcinoma. Specimen: tumor tissue, collected after nivolumab (anti-PD-1) treatment. The J gene is TRBJ1-2, the V gene TRBV27, with D possibly being TRBD1 (5 bases). This CDR3 is CASRPQGYGYTF. For the CDR3, the DNA is TGTGCCAGCAGACCTCAGGGATATGGCTACACCTTC.